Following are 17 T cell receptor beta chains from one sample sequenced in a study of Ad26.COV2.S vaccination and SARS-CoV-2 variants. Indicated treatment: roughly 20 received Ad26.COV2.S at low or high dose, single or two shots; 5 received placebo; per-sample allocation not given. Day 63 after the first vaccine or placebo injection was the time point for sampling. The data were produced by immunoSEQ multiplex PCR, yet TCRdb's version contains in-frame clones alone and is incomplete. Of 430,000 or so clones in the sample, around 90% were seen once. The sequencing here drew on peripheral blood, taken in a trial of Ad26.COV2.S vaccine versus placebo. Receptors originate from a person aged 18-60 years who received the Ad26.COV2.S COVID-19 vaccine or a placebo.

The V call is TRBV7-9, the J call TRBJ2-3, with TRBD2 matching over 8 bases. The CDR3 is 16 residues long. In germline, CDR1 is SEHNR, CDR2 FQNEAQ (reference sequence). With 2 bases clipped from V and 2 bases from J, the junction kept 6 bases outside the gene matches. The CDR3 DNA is TGTGCCAGCAGCTTACCATCGGGAGGGTTCACAGATACGCAGTATTTT. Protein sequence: CASSLPSGGFTDTQYF.

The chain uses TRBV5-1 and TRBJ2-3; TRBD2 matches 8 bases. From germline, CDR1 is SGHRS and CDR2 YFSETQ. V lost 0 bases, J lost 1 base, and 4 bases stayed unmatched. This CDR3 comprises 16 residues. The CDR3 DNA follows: TGCGCCAGCAGCTTGGCGGGACTAGGTCGCACAGATACGCAGTATTTT. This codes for CASSLAGLGRTDTQYF.

The CDR3 DNA is TGTGCCATCAGTCGCCAATACACTGAAGCTTTCTTT. It codes for CAISRQYTEAFF. The V call is TRBV10-3, the J call TRBJ1-1; D is undetermined. Trimming took 5 bases from V and 3 from J, leaving 7 bases between them. This CDR3 comprises 12 residues. CDR1 and CDR2 (germline): ENHRY, SYGVKD.

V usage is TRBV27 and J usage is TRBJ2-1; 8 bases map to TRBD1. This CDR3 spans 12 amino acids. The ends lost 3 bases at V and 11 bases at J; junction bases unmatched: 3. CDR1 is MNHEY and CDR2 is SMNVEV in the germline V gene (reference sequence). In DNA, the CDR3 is TGTGCCAGCAGTTTCCCCAGGGGGCAGCAGTTCTTC. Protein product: CASSFPRGQQFF.

CDR3 residues: CASSLMITDTQYF. DNA for the CDR3: TGTGCCAGCAGTTTAATGATAACAGATACGCAGTATTTT. The chain uses TRBV12-3 or TRBV12-4 and TRBJ2-3; D is uncertain. V shed 2 bases and J shed 3 bases, with 6 bases lying between them. This CDR3 comprises 13 residues.

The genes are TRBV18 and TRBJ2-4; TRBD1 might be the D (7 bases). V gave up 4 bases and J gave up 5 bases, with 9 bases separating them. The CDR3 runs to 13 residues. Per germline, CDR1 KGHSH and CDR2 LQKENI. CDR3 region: CASSRGTENIQYF. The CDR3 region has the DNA TGTGCCAGCTCACGCGGGACAGAAAACATTCAGTACTTC.

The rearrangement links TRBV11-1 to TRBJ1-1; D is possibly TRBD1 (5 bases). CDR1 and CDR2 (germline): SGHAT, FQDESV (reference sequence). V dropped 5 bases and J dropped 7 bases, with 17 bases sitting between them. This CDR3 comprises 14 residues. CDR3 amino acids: CASSGGRGTSEAFF. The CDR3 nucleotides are TGTGCCAGCAGCGGGGGGAGGGGAACAAGTGAAGCTTTCTTT.

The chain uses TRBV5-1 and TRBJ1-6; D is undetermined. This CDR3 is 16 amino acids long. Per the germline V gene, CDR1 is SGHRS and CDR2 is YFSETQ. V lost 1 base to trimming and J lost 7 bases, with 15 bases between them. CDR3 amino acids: CASSLTGVGSNSPLHF. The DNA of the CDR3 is TGCGCCAGCAGCTTGACCGGGGTGGGGTCCAATTCACCCCTCCACTTT.

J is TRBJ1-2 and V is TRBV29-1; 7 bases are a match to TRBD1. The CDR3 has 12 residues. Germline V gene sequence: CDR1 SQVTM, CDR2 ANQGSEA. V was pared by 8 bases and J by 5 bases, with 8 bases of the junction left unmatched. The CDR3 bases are TGCAGCTCACAGGGGAGGCCATATGGCTACACCTTC. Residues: CSSQGRPYGYTF.

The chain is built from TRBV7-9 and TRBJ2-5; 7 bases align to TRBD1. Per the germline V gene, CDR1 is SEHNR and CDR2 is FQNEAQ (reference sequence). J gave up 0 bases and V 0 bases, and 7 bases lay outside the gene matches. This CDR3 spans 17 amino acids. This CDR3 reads CASSLASRGPYQETQYF. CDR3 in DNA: TGTGCCAGCAGCTTAGCGTCAAGGGGGCCGTACCAAGAGACCCAGTACTTC.

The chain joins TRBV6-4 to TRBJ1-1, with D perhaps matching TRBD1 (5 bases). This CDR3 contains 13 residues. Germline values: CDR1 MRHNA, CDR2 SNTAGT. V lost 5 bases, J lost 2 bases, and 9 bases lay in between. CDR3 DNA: TGTGCCAGCAGTTTAGACAGTAACACTGAAGCTTTCTTT. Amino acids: CASSLDSNTEAFF.

CDR3 bases: TGTGCCAGCAGTTACTCAACGGAGCGGTATACGCAGTATTTT. It is translated as CASSYSTERYTQYF. This chain uses TRBV6-5 with TRBJ2-3; TRBD2 is a possible D gene (5 bases). Trimming shortened V by 0 bases and J by 7 bases, and 11 bases separated the two germline ends. The CDR3 consists of 14 residues. CDR1 is MNHEY and CDR2 is SVGAGI in the germline V gene.

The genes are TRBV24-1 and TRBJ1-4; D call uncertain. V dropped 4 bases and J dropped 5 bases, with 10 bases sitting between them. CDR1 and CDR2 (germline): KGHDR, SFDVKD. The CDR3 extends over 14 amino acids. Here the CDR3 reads CATSDSGLNEKLFF. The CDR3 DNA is TGTGCCACCAGTGACTCTGGACTGAATGAAAAACTGTTTTTT.

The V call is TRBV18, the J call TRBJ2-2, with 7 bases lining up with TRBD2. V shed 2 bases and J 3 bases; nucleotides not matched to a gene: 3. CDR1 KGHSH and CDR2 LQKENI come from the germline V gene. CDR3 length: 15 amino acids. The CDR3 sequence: CASSPRSGDTGELFF. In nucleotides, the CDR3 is TGTGCCAGCTCACCAAGGAGCGGGGACACCGGGGAGCTGTTTTTT.

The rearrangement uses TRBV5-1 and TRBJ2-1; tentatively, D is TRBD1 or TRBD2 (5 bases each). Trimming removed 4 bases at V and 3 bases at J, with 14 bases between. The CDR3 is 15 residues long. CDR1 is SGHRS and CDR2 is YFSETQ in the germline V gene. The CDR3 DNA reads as TGCGCCAGCAGCCCCTCAGTGAGGGGCTACAATGAGCAGTTCTTC. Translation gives CASSPSVRGYNEQFF.

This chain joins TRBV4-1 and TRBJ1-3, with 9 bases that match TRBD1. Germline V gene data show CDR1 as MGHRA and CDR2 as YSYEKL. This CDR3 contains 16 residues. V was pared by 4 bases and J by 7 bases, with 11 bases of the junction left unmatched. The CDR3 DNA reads TGCGCCAGCAGCCTCCGGGACAGGGAATTTGCGAACACCATATATTTT. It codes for CASSLRDREFANTIYF.

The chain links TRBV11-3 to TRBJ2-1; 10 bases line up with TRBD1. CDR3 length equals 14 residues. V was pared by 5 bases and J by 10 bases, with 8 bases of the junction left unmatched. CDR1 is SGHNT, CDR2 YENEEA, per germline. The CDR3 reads CASSPRTGGEEQFF. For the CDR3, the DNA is TGTGCCAGCAGCCCTAGGACAGGGGGTGAGGAGCAGTTCTTC.